A selection of T cell receptor beta chains follows, all from one sample in a study of regulatory T cells in long-lasting Graves disease. Via MiXCR, TCRdb re-called the multiplex PCR reads, giving one row per CDR3 protein. The sample includes some 410,000 distinct CDR3 sequences, around 17% of them seen just once. These records were also assigned to another study, of T cells in Graves' hyperthyroidism and ophthalmopathy.

This specimen was peripheral blood mononuclear cells (PBMCs), taken at new diagnosis, from a patient treated with antithyroid drugs. Source of these receptors: a young woman with Graves disease. CDR3s include the opening cysteine and the closing phenylalanine or tryptophan. A D gene is named only where the DNA matches it firmly. Expanded clones are given a class, and other clones once, few, many or no size at all.

cdr3_aa: CASGETPGTSGNNEQFF
cdr3_nt: TGTGCCAGCGGCGAGACACCCGGGACTAGCGGCAACAATGAGCAGTTCTTC
v_call: TRBV28
d_call: TRBD2
clone_size: many
j_call: TRBJ2-1

cdr3_aa: CAISELGRVPYEQYF
cdr3_nt: TGTGCCATCAGTGAATTGGGCCGTGTCCCCTACGAGCAGTACTTC
v_call: TRBV10-3
d_call: -
clone_size: many
j_call: TRBJ2-7

cdr3_aa: CASSPTATGGFGYTF
cdr3_nt: TGTGCCAGCAGCCCCACCGCGACAGGGGGATTTGGCTACACCTTC
v_call: TRBV7-2
d_call: TRBD1
clone_size: many
j_call: TRBJ1-2

cdr3_aa: CARSFSRDSYEKLFF
cdr3_nt: TGCGCCAGAAGCTTTTCTAGGGACAGTTATGAAAAACTGTTTTTT
v_call: TRBV5-1
d_call: TRBD1
clone_size: -
j_call: TRBJ1-4

cdr3_aa: CASSQDTRPASGYTF
cdr3_nt: TGCGCCAGCAGCCAAGATACGAGGCCAGCGAGTGGCTACACCTTC
v_call: TRBV4-1
d_call: -
clone_size: -
j_call: TRBJ1-2

cdr3_aa: CASSIWLAASTDTQYF
cdr3_nt: TGTGCCAGTAGTATATGGCTAGCGGCTAGCACAGATACGCAGTATTTT
v_call: TRBV19
d_call: TRBD2
clone_size: few
j_call: TRBJ2-3

cdr3_aa: CSARGTSGTGAETQYF
cdr3_nt: TGCAGTGCTAGGGGGACTAGCGGGACAGGGGCAGAGACCCAGTACTTC
v_call: TRBV20-1
d_call: TRBD2
clone_size: -
j_call: TRBJ2-5

cdr3_aa: CSVPFPRTGGYNEQFF
cdr3_nt: TGCAGCGTTCCCTTCCCTCGGACAGGGGGGTACAATGAGCAGTTCTTC
v_call: TRBV29-1
d_call: TRBD1
clone_size: many
j_call: TRBJ2-1

cdr3_aa: CASSLRSGTIFNEQFF
cdr3_nt: TGTGCCAGCAGCTTAAGATCAGGGACTATTTTCAATGAGCAGTTCTTC
v_call: TRBV7-8
d_call: TRBD2
clone_size: many
j_call: TRBJ2-1

cdr3_aa: CASSLLLASEQFF
cdr3_nt: TGTGCCAGCAGTTTATTATTAGCCAGCGAGCAGTTCTTC
v_call: TRBV28
d_call: -
clone_size: many
j_call: TRBJ2-1

cdr3_aa: CASSIQGAPEAFF
cdr3_nt: TGCGCCAGCAGCATCCAGGGGGCCCCTGAAGCTTTCTTT
v_call: TRBV5-1
d_call: TRBD1
clone_size: many
j_call: TRBJ1-1

cdr3_aa: CTSIQAGGANTEAFF
cdr3_nt: TGTACCAGCATCCAGGCAGGAGGCGCGAACACTGAAGCTTTCTTT
v_call: TRBV27
d_call: -
clone_size: many
j_call: TRBJ1-1

cdr3_aa: CASDERERGTDTQYF
cdr3_nt: TGTGCCAGCGACGAGCGGGAGCGGGGCACAGATACGCAGTATTTT
v_call: TRBV6-2/TRBV6-3
d_call: TRBD2
clone_size: -
j_call: TRBJ2-3

cdr3_aa: CSARAPTSGSNTGELFF
cdr3_nt: TGCAGTGCTAGAGCTCCAACTAGCGGCTCGAACACCGGGGAGCTGTTTTTT
v_call: TRBV20-1
d_call: TRBD2
clone_size: many
j_call: TRBJ2-2

cdr3_aa: CASSYSKSGLAGAEQYF
cdr3_nt: TGTGCCAGCAGTTACTCGAAGTCGGGACTAGCGGGAGCCGAGCAGTACTTC
v_call: TRBV6-9
d_call: TRBD2
clone_size: -
j_call: TRBJ2-7

cdr3_aa: CATRGVSEKLFF
cdr3_nt: TGTGCCACCAGAGGGGTCTCGGAAAAACTGTTTTTT
v_call: TRBV15
d_call: -
clone_size: -
j_call: TRBJ1-4

cdr3_aa: CASSPEAGPRGYEQYF
cdr3_nt: TGTGCCAGCTCACCAGAGGCCGGACCTAGAGGGTACGAGCAGTACTTC
v_call: TRBV18
d_call: -
clone_size: few
j_call: TRBJ2-7

cdr3_aa: CASSLGQGEDTGELFF
cdr3_nt: TGCGCCAGCAGCTTAGGACAGGGGGAGGACACCGGGGAGCTGTTTTTT
v_call: TRBV5-1
d_call: TRBD1
clone_size: few
j_call: TRBJ2-2

cdr3_aa: CASTPSRLATYEQYF
cdr3_nt: TGTGCCAGCACCCCCAGCCGTCTAGCTACCTACGAGCAGTACTTC
v_call: TRBV27
d_call: -
clone_size: few
j_call: TRBJ2-7

cdr3_aa: CATSLAGRYTDTQYF
cdr3_nt: TGTGCCACCAGCCTAGCGGGCCGTTACACAGATACGCAGTATTTT
v_call: TRBV24-1
d_call: TRBD2
clone_size: -
j_call: TRBJ2-3

cdr3_aa: CASSPPGQSTDTQYF
cdr3_nt: TGTGCCAGCAGCCCCCCGGGACAGAGCACAGATACGCAGTATTTT
v_call: TRBV7-9
d_call: TRBD1
clone_size: -
j_call: TRBJ2-3

cdr3_aa: CSVEVIAGYNEQFF
cdr3_nt: TGCAGCGTTGAAGTGATAGCGGGGTACAATGAGCAGTTCTTC
v_call: TRBV29-1
d_call: TRBD2
clone_size: many
j_call: TRBJ2-1

cdr3_aa: CASGRGRADNEQFF
cdr3_nt: TGTGCCAGCGGTCGCGGGAGGGCCGACAATGAGCAGTTCTTC
v_call: TRBV12-3/TRBV12-4
d_call: TRBD2
clone_size: few
j_call: TRBJ2-1

cdr3_aa: CASSMGLGQLPYGYTF
cdr3_nt: TGTGCCAGCAGTATGGGGCTTGGGCAGCTCCCCTATGGCTACACCTTC
v_call: TRBV28
d_call: -
clone_size: -
j_call: TRBJ1-2

cdr3_aa: CASSQTGRGDTQYF
cdr3_nt: TGTGCCAGCTCACAAACAGGGCGCGGGGATACGCAGTATTTT
v_call: TRBV18
d_call: -
clone_size: many
j_call: TRBJ2-3

cdr3_aa: CASSLEGGRGYTF
cdr3_nt: TGTGCCAGCAGCTTAGAAGGGGGACGTGGCTACACCTTC
v_call: TRBV7-9
d_call: -
clone_size: few
j_call: TRBJ1-2

cdr3_aa: CASSYSPGAGELFF
cdr3_nt: TGTGCCAGCAGTTACTCTCCCGGAGCCGGGGAGCTGTTTTTT
v_call: TRBV6-2/TRBV6-3
d_call: -
clone_size: many
j_call: TRBJ2-2

cdr3_aa: CASSQVLRSTDTQYF
cdr3_nt: TGTGCCAGCAGCCAAGTGCTTAGGAGCACAGATACGCAGTATTTT
v_call: TRBV4-2
d_call: -
clone_size: many
j_call: TRBJ2-3

cdr3_aa: CAIKMTSGTYNEQFF
cdr3_nt: TGTGCCATCAAAATGACTAGCGGTACCTACAATGAGCAGTTCTTC
v_call: TRBV10-3
d_call: TRBD2
clone_size: many
j_call: TRBJ2-1

cdr3_aa: CASRPTGMVTEQYF
cdr3_nt: TGTGCCAGCAGGCCCACAGGGATGGTCACCGAGCAGTACTTC
v_call: TRBV12-3/TRBV12-4
d_call: -
clone_size: few
j_call: TRBJ2-7

cdr3_aa: CASSLDQGLATGELFF
cdr3_nt: TGTGCCAGCAGCCTTGACCAGGGGTTGGCCACCGGGGAGCTGTTTTTT
v_call: TRBV7-9
d_call: -
clone_size: many
j_call: TRBJ2-2

cdr3_aa: CASSKADTYEQYF
cdr3_nt: TGTGCCAGTAGTAAGGCCGACACCTACGAGCAGTACTTC
v_call: TRBV19
d_call: -
clone_size: -
j_call: TRBJ2-7

cdr3_aa: CASSPGWATSVDTDTQYF
cdr3_nt: TGTGCCAGCAGTCCCGGGTGGGCGACTAGCGTTGACACAGATACGCAGTATTTT
v_call: TRBV2
d_call: TRBD2
clone_size: -
j_call: TRBJ2-3

cdr3_aa: CASSPRQPLAKNIQYF
cdr3_nt: TGTGCCAGCTCACCGAGACAGCCCCTCGCCAAAAACATTCAGTACTTC
v_call: TRBV18
d_call: -
clone_size: -
j_call: TRBJ2-4

cdr3_aa: CASSLGDPWDTEAFF
cdr3_nt: TGCGCCAGCAGCTTGGGAGATCCGTGGGACACTGAAGCTTTCTTT
v_call: TRBV5-1
d_call: -
clone_size: many
j_call: TRBJ1-1

cdr3_aa: CASSSDNNREDQPQHF
cdr3_nt: TGTGCCAGCAGCTCTGACAACAACAGGGAGGATCAGCCCCAGCATTTT
v_call: TRBV7-2
d_call: -
clone_size: many
j_call: TRBJ1-5

cdr3_aa: CSAREAEAKNIQYF
cdr3_nt: TGCAGTGCTAGAGAGGCGGAGGCCAAAAACATTCAGTACTTC
v_call: TRBV20-1
d_call: -
clone_size: -
j_call: TRBJ2-4

cdr3_aa: CASSWDSSKQYF
cdr3_nt: TGTGCCAGCAGCTGGGACAGTTCCAAGCAGTACTTC
v_call: TRBV7-8
d_call: TRBD1
clone_size: few
j_call: TRBJ2-7

cdr3_aa: CAWIGRFMNTEAFF
cdr3_nt: TGTGCCTGGATCGGTAGGTTCATGAACACTGAAGCTTTCTTT
v_call: TRBV30
d_call: -
clone_size: many
j_call: TRBJ1-1

cdr3_aa: CSVRTALNEKLFF
cdr3_nt: TGCAGCGTTCGGACAGCGCTTAATGAAAAACTGTTTTTT
v_call: TRBV29-1
d_call: -
clone_size: many
j_call: TRBJ1-4

cdr3_aa: CASSRPGRGYEQYF
cdr3_nt: TGTGCCAGCAGCCGACCGGGACGCGGCTACGAGCAGTACTTC
v_call: TRBV7-2
d_call: -
clone_size: many
j_call: TRBJ2-7

cdr3_aa: CASSLGRVGPYNEQFF
cdr3_nt: TGTGCCAGCAGCTTAGGCCGGGTCGGACCTTACAATGAGCAGTTCTTC
v_call: TRBV7-9
d_call: -
clone_size: few
j_call: TRBJ2-1

cdr3_aa: CSAVLGSTEAFF
cdr3_nt: TGCAGTGCCGTCTTGGGAAGCACTGAAGCTTTCTTT
v_call: TRBV20-1
d_call: -
clone_size: -
j_call: TRBJ1-1

cdr3_aa: CASNVQGDGQPQHF
cdr3_nt: TGTGCCAGCAATGTACAGGGCGACGGTCAGCCCCAGCATTTT
v_call: TRBV7-2
d_call: -
clone_size: many
j_call: TRBJ1-5

cdr3_aa: CASSSGVGNQPQHF
cdr3_nt: TGTGCCAGCAGTTCAGGGGTCGGCAATCAGCCCCAGCATTTT
v_call: TRBV28
d_call: -
clone_size: few
j_call: TRBJ1-5

cdr3_aa: CASSQVLDRSEAFF
cdr3_nt: TGTGCCAGCAGCCAAGTCCTTGACAGATCGGAAGCTTTCTTT
v_call: TRBV3-1
d_call: -
clone_size: many
j_call: TRBJ1-1

cdr3_aa: CASSPPGQGTQHF
cdr3_nt: TGTGCCAGCAGTCCCCCCGGACAGGGGACCCAGCATTTT
v_call: TRBV6-1
d_call: TRBD1
clone_size: -
j_call: TRBJ1-5

cdr3_aa: CSGQPGLADYNEQFF
cdr3_nt: TGCAGTGGCCAACCGGGACTAGCGGATTACAATGAGCAGTTCTTC
v_call: TRBV20-1
d_call: TRBD2
clone_size: many
j_call: TRBJ2-1

cdr3_aa: CASSLVPSPSTQYF
cdr3_nt: TGTGCCAGCAGCTTAGTCCCTAGCCCTAGTACGCAGTATTTT
v_call: TRBV7-2
d_call: -
clone_size: few
j_call: TRBJ2-3

cdr3_aa: CASTGTSRETQYF
cdr3_nt: TGTGCCAGCACCGGGACTAGCAGAGAGACCCAGTACTTC
v_call: TRBV6-1
d_call: TRBD2
clone_size: -
j_call: TRBJ2-5

cdr3_aa: CASSALAGGGRFF
cdr3_nt: TGTGCCAGCAGCGCCCTAGCGGGGGGGGGTCGATTCTTC
v_call: TRBV5-4
d_call: TRBD2
clone_size: -
j_call: TRBJ2-1

cdr3_aa: CSVEVKRNSYNEQFF
cdr3_nt: TGCAGCGTTGAAGTAAAACGGAACTCCTACAATGAGCAGTTCTTC
v_call: TRBV29-1
d_call: -
clone_size: -
j_call: TRBJ2-1

cdr3_aa: CASNQINRQGATYEQYF
cdr3_nt: TGCGCCAGCAACCAAATAAATAGACAGGGGGCGACCTACGAGCAGTACTTC
v_call: TRBV4-1
d_call: TRBD1
clone_size: -
j_call: TRBJ2-7

cdr3_aa: CSAREGRTNTEAFF
cdr3_nt: TGCAGTGCTCGGGAAGGGAGAACGAACACTGAAGCTTTCTTT
v_call: TRBV20-1
d_call: -
clone_size: many
j_call: TRBJ1-1

cdr3_aa: CASSQEGLGEKLFF
cdr3_nt: TGTGCCAGCAGCCAAGAGGGGTTAGGTGAAAAACTGTTTTTT
v_call: TRBV3-1
d_call: -
clone_size: many
j_call: TRBJ1-4

cdr3_aa: CASRGELGTDTQYF
cdr3_nt: TGTGCCAGCAGAGGAGAGTTGGGCACAGATACGCAGTATTTT
v_call: TRBV6-1
d_call: -
clone_size: many
j_call: TRBJ2-3

cdr3_aa: CSAMVGTSAYEQFF
cdr3_nt: TGCAGTGCGATGGTGGGGACTAGTGCATATGAGCAGTTCTTC
v_call: TRBV20-1
d_call: TRBD2
clone_size: many
j_call: TRBJ2-1

cdr3_aa: CASSSGGPGQGMYEQYF
cdr3_nt: TGTGCCAGCAGTTCGGGGGGGCCGGGACAGGGTATGTACGAGCAGTACTTC
v_call: TRBV28
d_call: -
clone_size: medium-sized
j_call: TRBJ2-7

cdr3_aa: CASSILGGANNEQFF
cdr3_nt: TGTGCCAGTAGTATACTAGGGGGAGCCAACAATGAGCAGTTCTTC
v_call: TRBV19
d_call: -
clone_size: -
j_call: TRBJ2-1

cdr3_aa: CASSEDVGLKPDNEQFF
cdr3_nt: TGTGCCAGCAGTGAAGACGTCGGCTTGAAACCCGACAATGAGCAGTTCTTC
v_call: TRBV2
d_call: -
clone_size: many
j_call: TRBJ2-1